Listed here are 22 T cell receptor beta chains from one sample, sequenced in a study of spatial heterogeneity in lung cancer. TCRdb redid the calling of the 5' RACE reads with MiXCR, one entry per CDR3 protein. Counted here are 40,000 to 55,000 distinct CDR3 sequences, approximately 13% occurring once; the ten biggest clones make up 50% to 60%. Documented time point: sample taken at primary tumor resection. Whole RNA obtained from tumor, nontumor lung or frozen PBMC underwent sequencing without sorting. The sample here was PBMCs, taken at surgery. These receptor sequences come from a male donor with early-stage non-small cell lung cancer.

This clonotype was seen ten or more times. The DNA of the CDR3 is TGTGCCAGCAGCCAAGGCAGGGGTGCTGAAGCTTTCTTT. Translated: CASSQGRGAEAFF. The gene calls are TRBV3-1 and TRBJ1-1; maybe TRBD1 (6 bases). Germline V gives CDR1 LGHDT, CDR2 YNNKEL (reference sequence). With 1 base removed from V and 6 bases from J, the gap between germline ends came to 9 bases. CDR3 length equals 13 residues.

This clonotype was seen at least ten times. The rearrangement joins TRBV20-1 to TRBJ1-1; perhaps TRBD1 as D (6 bases). Between the trimmed V and J ends, which lost 7 bases and 5 bases, there was a span of 14 bases. Germline CDR1 DFQATT, CDR2 SNEGSKA (reference sequence). This CDR3 is 12 amino acids long. Here the CDR3 reads CSVEGQGTEAFF. CDR3 in DNA: TGCAGTGTCGAGGGGCAGGGGACTGAAGCTTTCTTT.

This clonotype has just a few counts. The rearrangement links TRBV5-1 to TRBJ2-2; TRBD2 is a possible D gene (6 bases). The CDR3 contains 17 residues. The germline CDR1 and CDR2 sequences are SGHRS and YFSETQ. The ends were cut back, 3 bases at V and 2 bases at J, with 17 bases in the middle. The CDR3 loop reads CASSSPAGTVNTGELFF. DNA for the CDR3: TGCGCCAGCAGCTCGCCTGCCGGGACTGTTAACACCGGGGAGCTGTTTTTT.

The chain combines TRBV5-1 with TRBJ2-5; 12 bases align to TRBD2. Germline trimming cut 1 base from V and 2 bases from J; bases unmatched to any gene: 6. CDR1 is SGHRS, CDR2 YFSETQ, per germline. The CDR3 is made up of 17 amino acids. The CDR3 spells CASSLTLAGGLQETQYF. The CDR3 region has the DNA TGCGCCAGCAGCTTGACACTAGCGGGGGGCTTGCAAGAGACCCAGTACTTC.

This clonotype was observed a handful of times. V and J are TRBV6-5 and TRBJ1-4; 9 nucleotides align to TRBD1. J gave up 6 bases and V 6 bases, and 8 bases lay outside the gene matches. This CDR3 has 15 amino acids. Germline loops: CDR1 MNHEY, CDR2 SVGAGI. The CDR3, as DNA: TGTGCCAGCAGGGATACAGGGGGCGCTTATGAAAAACTGTTTTTT. It codes for CASRDTGGAYEKLFF.

Remarks on this clonotype: One end of the junction varies from germline; a read error may be responsible. The chain links TRBV18 to TRBJ2-5; D may be TRBD1 (5 bases). Germline loops: CDR1 KGHSH, CDR2 LQKENI. The CDR3 loop spans 14 amino acids. The CDR3 DNA is TGTGCCAGCTCACAGGGGCCCTCCCAAGGGACCCAGTACTTC. It translates to CASSQGPSQGTQYF.

Worth noting for this clonotype: Germline and junction disagree at one end, which may indicate a read error. The gene calls are TRBV20-1 and TRBJ2-1; 9 bases are shared with TRBD2. This CDR3 contains 16 residues. Germline CDR1 and CDR2: DFQATT and SNEGSKA (reference sequence). For the CDR3, the DNA is TGCAGTGCTAGATCGGGACTAGCATATCAAATCGATGAGCAGATCTTC. Its protein product is CSARSGLAYQIDEQIF.

This clonotype was seen only a few times. The chain uses TRBV4-1 and TRBJ2-1, with 9 bases identical to TRBD2. The CDR3 length is 16 residues. Losses at the gene ends were 1 base for V and 2 bases for J; bases not matched to a gene: 3. Germline V gene lookup returns CDR1 MGHRA and CDR2 YSYEKL. CDR3 in amino acids: CASSQVREGPYNEQFF. CDR3 coding DNA: TGCGCCAGCAGCCAAGTGCGGGAGGGTCCCTACAATGAGCAGTTCTTC.

The sample holds a few counts of this clonotype. The V gene is TRBV6-2 or TRBV6-3, the J gene TRBJ2-2, with no clear D. V was clipped by 7 bases and J by 1 base, with 7 bases between them. The CDR3 consists of 13 residues. CDR1 and CDR2 from the germline V gene are MNHEY and SVGEGT. CDR3 residues: CASISQNTGELFF. CDR3 sequence (DNA): TGTGCCAGCATCAGTCAGAACACCGGGGAGCTGTTTTTT.

This clonotype was picked up many times. The CDR3 DNA sequence: TGCGCCAGCAGTCTGGGGGACTCTAGCACAGATACGCAGTATTTT. Encoded protein: CASSLGDSSTDTQYF. The gene calls are TRBV5-1 and TRBJ2-3; tentative D call: TRBD2 (6 bases). Between the trimmed V and J ends, which lost 5 bases and 0 bases, there was a span of 13 bases. The CDR3 extends over 15 amino acids. Germline assignment: CDR1 SGHRS and CDR2 YFSETQ. Full variable domain (remainder filled in from reference TRBV5-1 and TRBJ2-3): KAGVTQTPRYLIKTRGQQVTLSCSPISGHRSVSWYQQTPGQGLQFLFEYFSETQRNKGNFPGRFSGRQFSNSRSEMNVSTLELGDSALYLCASSLGDSSTDTQYFGPGTRLTVL.

This sequence joins TRBV7-9 and TRBJ2-2, with D possibly being TRBD1 (5 bases). The CDR3 runs 14 residues. Per the germline V gene, CDR1 is SEHNR and CDR2 is FQNEAQ (reference sequence). Trimming removed 5 bases at V and 4 bases at J, with 11 bases between. CDR3 region: CASSRQRSTGELFF. The CDR3 coding sequence is TGTGCCAGCAGCAGACAGAGATCCACCGGGGAGCTGTTTTTT.

This clonotype was detected many times. The chain couples TRBV29-1 to TRBJ1-2; no reliable D call. Trimming stripped 0 bases from V and 7 bases from J, with 9 bases between. The CDR3 consists of 12 residues. Germline CDR1 SQVTM, CDR2 ANQGSEA. The CDR3 is CSVEEGEAGYTF. In DNA form, the CDR3 reads TGCAGCGTTGAAGAGGGAGAAGCTGGCTACACCTTC. The full variable domain, with the rest looked up from reference TRBV29-1 and TRBJ1-2, is SAVISQKPSRDICQRGTSLTIQCQVDSQVTMMFWYRQQPGQSLTLIATANQGSEATYESGFVIDKFPISRPNLTFSTLTVSNMSPEDSSIYLCSVEEGEAGYTFGSGTRLTVV.

This clonotype has at least ten counts. This chain uses TRBV6-5 with TRBJ2-5, with D perhaps matching TRBD1 (6 bases). The CDR3 spans 12 residues. Trimming stripped 9 bases from V and 2 bases from J, with 10 bases between. Germline loops: CDR1 MNHEY, CDR2 SVGAGI. CDR3 nucleotides: TGTGCCAGTGGACAGCCTCAAGAGACCCAGTACTTC. As protein: CASGQPQETQYF.

The V gene is TRBV7-9, the J gene TRBJ2-3, with D perhaps TRBD2 (5 bases). CDR1 SEHNR and CDR2 FQNEAQ come from the germline V gene (reference sequence). The CDR3 extends over 13 amino acids. The germline V and J ends were trimmed by 8 bases and 4 bases, with 13 bases remaining between them. CDR3 nucleotides: TGTGCCAGCCGCACAGCCGGGGCAGATACGCAGTATTTT. Translating gives CASRTAGADTQYF.

The table lists this clonotype with a few counts. The rearrangement uses TRBV6-2 or TRBV6-3 and TRBJ2-1; D is undetermined. The CDR3 consists of 14 residues. Germline CDR1 is MNHEY and CDR2 is SVGEGT. V lost 8 bases, J lost 2 bases, and 13 bases lay in between. DNA of the CDR3: TGTGCCAGCGGGAAAATTGGCACCTACAATGAGCAGTTCTTC. Protein product: CASGKIGTYNEQFF.

The CDR3 loop is CSASTSLELETQYF. CDR3 bases: TGCAGTGCTAGTACTAGCTTAGAACTTGAGACCCAGTACTTC. The rearrangement links TRBV20-1 to TRBJ2-5; D might be TRBD2 (6 bases). This CDR3 has 14 residues. V lost 3 bases and J lost 5, with 16 bases in between. From germline, CDR1 is DFQATT and CDR2 SNEGSKA (reference sequence).

This chain joins TRBV7-2 and TRBJ2-1, with D tentatively TRBD2 (6 bases). Germline V gene lookup returns CDR1 SGHTA and CDR2 FQGNSA. Trimming removed 4 bases from V and 0 bases from J, with 13 bases in between. The CDR3 is 16 amino acids. CDR3 residues: CASSSRGLISYNEQFF. CDR3 nucleotides: TGTGCCAGCAGCTCGAGGGGACTGATCTCCTACAATGAGCAGTTCTTC.

Only a few counts were recorded for this clonotype. The rearrangement joins TRBV20-1 to TRBJ2-3; D possibly uses TRBD1 or TRBD2 (5 bases each). Germline assignment: CDR1 DFQATT and CDR2 SNEGSKA (reference sequence). This CDR3 has 12 amino acids. V lost 3 bases, J lost 3 bases, and 7 bases lay in between. The CDR3: CSARGRTDTQYF. The CDR3, as DNA: TGCAGTGCTAGGGGACGGACAGATACGCAGTATTTT.

A few counts support this clonotype. This chain joins TRBV5-5 and TRBJ1-1; no reliable D call. This CDR3 comprises 14 residues. Trimming pared 3 bases from V and 1 base from J, leaving 10 bases between. Germline V gene lookup returns CDR1 SGHKS and CDR2 YYEKEE (reference sequence). The CDR3 region has the DNA TGTGCCAGCAGCTGGGTTGACACGAACACTGAAGCTTTCTTT. Its protein product is CASSWVDTNTEAFF.

The table lists this clonotype with many counts. The chain is built from TRBV9 and TRBJ2-7; TRBD2 aligns across 7 bases. The germline V gene encodes CDR1 SGDLS and CDR2 YYNGEE. The CDR3 has 15 amino acids. The V gene end was trimmed by 3 bases and the J gene end by 0 bases; junction bases not matched to a gene: 6. In DNA, the CDR3 is TGTGCCAGCAGCGCGTTAGCGGGTCCCTCCTACGAGCAGTACTTC. Its translation is CASSALAGPSYEQYF.

There are a few counts of this clonotype. The V call is TRBV23-1, the J call TRBJ2-2; 10 nucleotides align to TRBD1. TRBV23-1 is labeled an ORF, and its function is uncertain. The junction had 12 bases not matched to a gene; V was cut back by 0 bases and J by 2 bases. The CDR3 length is 20 residues. For the CDR3, the DNA is TGCGCCAGCAGTCAATCAAATGCTCTCGGGACAGGGGTTAACACCGGGGAGCTGTTTTTT. Translating gives CASSQSNALGTGVNTGELFF.

This clonotype has more than one count but fewer than ten. CDR3 DNA sequence: TGCGCCAGCAGCTCGCGGGACAGCTATTCCACGCAGTATTTT. Amino acid sequence: CASSSRDSYSTQYF. This chain connects TRBV5-1 to TRBJ2-3, with a possible D match to TRBD1 (7 bases). The V and J ends lost 3 bases and 9 bases respectively, with 17 bases between them. This CDR3 spans 14 amino acids. The V gene's germline CDR1 is SGHRS and CDR2 YFSETQ.